Listed below are T cell receptor beta chains from one sample, sequenced in a study of blood T cells in healthy people across ages. One entry per CDR3 protein, called by TCRdb with MiXCR from the 5' RACE reads. The sample contains under 2 million distinct CDR3 sequences, roughly 30% of which appear only once. Sequenced: blood. The receptors shown here come from a woman younger than 45 in good health. CDR3s include the opening cysteine and the closing phenylalanine or tryptophan. Each record gives: clone size, J gene, V gene, D gene, CDR3 protein, CDR3 DNA. D genes are given only for firm matches. Clone size, where shown, is once, few, many, or a class for clones that have expanded.

-,TRBJ1-2,TRBV10-3,-,CAIPTGSYGYTF,TGTGCCATCCCCACAGGGTCCTATGGCTACACCTTC
many,TRBJ2-7,TRBV4-1,-,CASSLERALPYEQYF,TGCGCCAGCAGCCTTGAGAGGGCTTTACCCTACGAGCAGTACTTC
many,TRBJ2-5,TRBV5-1,-,CASSRGAETQYF,TGTGCCAGCAGTCGGGGGGCAGAGACCCAGTACTTC
-,TRBJ1-2,TRBV5-1,-,CASSADAGRSTGYTF,TGCGCCAGCAGCGCAGATGCGGGACGGTCCACGGGCTACACCTTC
few,TRBJ2-7,TRBV5-5,-,CASSLARDLLSYEQYF,TGTGCCAGCAGCTTGGCCCGGGACTTACTCTCCTACGAGCAGTACTTC
-,TRBJ1-5,TRBV28,-,CASSSYIDRTNQPQHF,TGTGCCAGCAGTTCTTACATCGACAGGACCAATCAGCCCCAGCATTTT
-,TRBJ2-7,TRBV7-9,TRBD1,CASSLVQDRDEQYF,TGTGCCAGCAGCTTAGTTCAGGACAGGGACGAGCAGTACTTC
few,TRBJ1-6,TRBV7-8,-,CASRVTSVVRGDSPLHF,TGTGCCAGCAGGGTCACTAGTGTAGTCAGGGGAGATTCACCCCTCCACTTT
-,TRBJ2-6,TRBV20-1,-,CSARVRTLAGANVLTF,TGCAGTGCTAGAGTCCGGACACTTGCTGGGGCCAACGTCCTGACTTTC
-,TRBJ2-7,TRBV6-2/TRBV6-3,TRBD2,CASNVAGAYEQYF,TGTGCCAGCAATGTAGCGGGAGCCTACGAGCAGTACTTC
-,TRBJ2-3,TRBV25-1,TRBD2,CASRPPGRGVDTQYF,TGTGCCAGCAGGCCCCCGGGCCGGGGGGTTGATACGCAGTATTTT
-,TRBJ2-7,TRBV6-1,-,CASAAGLSYEQYF,TGTGCCAGCGCGGCAGGGCTATCCTACGAGCAGTACTTC
-,TRBJ2-7,TRBV7-2,TRBD2,CASSLSGLAGAEQYF,TGTGCCAGCAGCTTATCTGGACTAGCGGGAGCCGAGCAGTACTTC
few,TRBJ1-2,TRBV5-1,TRBD1,CASSSSDRGDTNYGYTF,TGCGCCAGCAGCTCCTCTGACAGGGGAGATACTAACTATGGCTACACCTTC
-,TRBJ2-7,TRBV6-5,TRBD2,CASSLTSGIGEQYF,TGTGCCAGCAGTTTGACTAGCGGGATAGGCGAGCAGTACTTC
few,TRBJ2-7,TRBV5-1,-,CASSLAPPIQGEQYF,TGCGCCAGCAGCTTGGCCCCCCCTATACAGGGCGAGCAGTACTTC
many,TRBJ2-5,TRBV5-1,TRBD1,CASSLGQGNVQETQYF,TGCGCCAGCAGCTTGGGACAGGGAAACGTCCAAGAGACCCAGTACTTC
few,TRBJ2-1,TRBV24-1,TRBD1,CATSDWGQGSTYNEQFF,TGTGCCACCAGTGATTGGGGACAGGGATCGACCTACAATGAGCAGTTCTTC
few,TRBJ2-4,TRBV27,-,CASSTLGRENIQYF,TGTGCCAGCAGTACCTTGGGCAGGGAAAACATTCAGTACTTC
-,TRBJ2-7,TRBV7-9,-,CASSPSLTATYEQYF,TGTGCCAGCAGCCCATCCCTGACAGCTACGTACGAGCAGTACTTC
-,TRBJ1-1,TRBV7-8,TRBD1,CASSLERGLGTEAFF,TGTGCCAGCAGCTTAGAAAGGGGGCTGGGGACTGAAGCTTTCTTT
few,TRBJ2-5,TRBV20-1,-,CSASTQIETQYF,TGCAGTGCTAGTACCCAGATAGAGACCCAGTACTTC
few,TRBJ2-7,TRBV12-3/TRBV12-4,TRBD1,CASSLVGQGASEQYF,TGTGCCAGCAGTTTAGTGGGACAGGGGGCCAGCGAGCAGTACTTC
few,TRBJ2-4,TRBV12-3/TRBV12-4,-,CASSLKQGLAKNIQYF,TGTGCCAGCAGTTTAAAACAGGGCTTAGCCAAAAACATTCAGTACTTC
few,TRBJ2-1,TRBV19,-,CASSLLYHNEQFF,TGTGCCAGTAGCCTTCTCTACCACAATGAGCAGTTCTTC
-,TRBJ2-3,TRBV20-1,TRBD2,CSARRLAGLDAQYF,TGCAGTGCTAGGAGACTAGCGGGGCTAGATGCGCAGTATTTT
-,TRBJ2-7,TRBV27,-,CASTGTGPPKPYEQYF,TGTGCCAGCACAGGTACCGGACCCCCGAAACCCTACGAGCAGTACTTC
many,TRBJ2-7,TRBV20-1,TRBD2,CRGLADSYEQYF,TGCAGGGGACTAGCGGACTCCTACGAGCAGTACTTC
-,TRBJ1-2,TRBV20-1,-,CSARDRASNYGYTF,TGCAGTGCTAGAGATCGCGCCAGCAACTATGGCTACACCTTC
-,TRBJ2-3,TRBV18,TRBD1,CASSPPGTGGKDTQYF,TGTGCCAGCTCACCACCCGGGACAGGGGGCAAAGATACGCAGTATTTT
few,TRBJ2-7,TRBV30,-,CAWSVAGVGEQYF,TGTGCCTGGAGTGTTGCAGGGGTCGGCGAGCAGTACTTC
-,TRBJ2-5,TRBV9,-,CASSIHGQSQETQYF,TGTGCCAGCAGCATACACGGACAGTCCCAAGAGACCCAGTACTTC
many,TRBJ2-7,TRBV6-2/TRBV6-3,-,CASSHPGQLKTYEQYF,TGTGCCAGCAGTCACCCAGGACAGCTAAAGACCTACGAGCAGTACTTC
-,TRBJ2-5,TRBV12-3/TRBV12-4,-,CASSRTAGGGQYF,TGTGCCAGCAGCCGGACAGCCGGCGGGGGCCAGTACTTC
-,TRBJ2-1,TRBV2,-,CASSEGSPREQFF,TGTGCCAGCAGTGAGGGGAGTCCTCGGGAGCAGTTCTTC
few,TRBJ2-1,TRBV20-1,TRBD2,CSAPRTSGGADEQFF,TGCAGTGCTCCCCGGACTAGCGGGGGGGCCGATGAGCAGTTCTTC
few,TRBJ2-3,TRBV6-5,-,CASSYAHAGSRSTDTQYF,TGTGCCAGCAGTTACGCCCACGCGGGTTCTAGGAGCACAGATACGCAGTATTTT
-,TRBJ2-5,TRBV7-8,TRBD2,CASSLVLGSSGEETQYF,TGTGCCAGCAGCTTAGTCTTGGGGTCTAGCGGGGAAGAGACCCAGTACTTC
-,TRBJ1-2,TRBV5-1,TRBD1,CASSAEGQSYGYTF,TGCGCCAGCAGCGCAGAGGGACAGTCCTATGGCTACACCTTC
-,TRBJ2-7,TRBV5-6,-,CASSLRGGRYNEQYF,TGTGCCAGCAGCTTGAGGGGAGGACGCTACAATGAGCAGTACTTC
many,TRBJ2-1,TRBV6-4,-,CASSPRGASYNEQFF,TGTGCCAGCAGTCCTCGGGGGGCGTCCTACAATGAGCAGTTCTTC
-,TRBJ2-3,TRBV9,TRBD2,CASSLGLAGRSLPDTQYF,TGTGCCAGCAGCCTTGGCCTAGCGGGGAGATCCCTCCCAGATACGCAGTATTTT
few,TRBJ2-2,TRBV7-9,TRBD1,CASSLWFGTVNGELFF,TGTGCCAGCAGCTTATGGTTCGGGACAGTTAACGGGGAGCTGTTTTTT
many,TRBJ1-2,TRBV20-1,-,CSASPIRGEGYTF,TGCAGTGCTAGTCCTATCAGAGGGGAAGGCTACACCTTC
few,TRBJ2-7,TRBV3-1,-,CASSQASGSNEQYF,TGTGCCAGCAGCCAAGCGTCAGGGAGCAACGAGCAGTACTTC
-,TRBJ1-2,TRBV30,-,CAWDSAPNGYTF,TGTGCCTGGGACAGTGCCCCTAATGGCTACACCTTC
few,TRBJ2-3,TRBV5-1,TRBD1,CASSGAPGGATDTQYF,TGCGCCAGCAGCGGAGCTCCAGGGGGCGCGACAGATACGCAGTATTTT
few,TRBJ2-2,TRBV6-5,-,CASSYRRDTGERFF,TGTGCCAGCAGTTACCGGAGGGACACCGGGGAGCGGTTTTTT
few,TRBJ2-5,TRBV4-1,TRBD2,CASSQERLAGSPRETQYF,TGCGCCAGCAGCCAAGAAAGGCTAGCGGGGTCCCCAAGGGAGACCCAGTACTTC
-,TRBJ2-1,TRBV2,-,CACQRDSHNEQFF,TGTGCCTGCCAGCGCGACTCGCACAATGAGCAGTTCTTC
many,TRBJ2-7,TRBV4-2,-,CASSQDSGSLYEQYF,TGTGCCAGCAGCCAAGACAGCGGGTCCCTCTACGAGCAGTACTTC
-,TRBJ2-3,TRBV11-3,TRBD2,CASSPGLAGGRADTQYF,TGTGCCAGCAGCCCGGGACTAGCGGGAGGTCGGGCAGATACGCAGTATTTT